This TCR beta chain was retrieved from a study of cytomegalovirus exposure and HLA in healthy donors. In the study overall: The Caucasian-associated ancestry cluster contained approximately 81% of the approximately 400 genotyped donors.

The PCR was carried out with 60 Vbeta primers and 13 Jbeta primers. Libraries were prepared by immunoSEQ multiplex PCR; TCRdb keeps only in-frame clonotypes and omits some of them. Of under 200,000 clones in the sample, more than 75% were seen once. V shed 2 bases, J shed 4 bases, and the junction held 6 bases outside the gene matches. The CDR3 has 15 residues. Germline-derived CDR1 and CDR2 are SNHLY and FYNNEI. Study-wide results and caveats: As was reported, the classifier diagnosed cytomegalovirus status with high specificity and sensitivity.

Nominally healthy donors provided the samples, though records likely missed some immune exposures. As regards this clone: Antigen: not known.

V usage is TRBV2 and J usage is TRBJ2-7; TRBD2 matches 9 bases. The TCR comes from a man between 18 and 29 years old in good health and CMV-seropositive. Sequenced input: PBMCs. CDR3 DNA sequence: TGTGCCAGCAGTGAATCCGGGACTAGCTCTTACGAGCAGTACTTC. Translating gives CASSESGTSSYEQYF.